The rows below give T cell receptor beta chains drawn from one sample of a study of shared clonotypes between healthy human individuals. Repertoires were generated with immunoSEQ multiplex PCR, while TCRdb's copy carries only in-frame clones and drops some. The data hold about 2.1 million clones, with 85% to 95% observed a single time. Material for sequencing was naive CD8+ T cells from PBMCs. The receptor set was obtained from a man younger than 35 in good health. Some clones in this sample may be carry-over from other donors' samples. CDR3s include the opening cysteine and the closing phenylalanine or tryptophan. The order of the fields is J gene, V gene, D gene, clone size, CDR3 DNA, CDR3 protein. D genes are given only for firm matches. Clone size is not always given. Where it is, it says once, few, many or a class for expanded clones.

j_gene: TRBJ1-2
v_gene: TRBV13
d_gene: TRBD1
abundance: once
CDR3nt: TGTGCCAGCAGCTTCCGTTACAGGGGCTCGGTTGGCTACACCTTC
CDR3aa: CASSFRYRGSVGYTF

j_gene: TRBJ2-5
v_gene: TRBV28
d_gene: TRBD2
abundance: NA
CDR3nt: TGTGCCAGCAGTTTAGCGGGAGTAAAAGAGACCCAGTACTTC
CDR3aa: CASSLAGVKETQYF

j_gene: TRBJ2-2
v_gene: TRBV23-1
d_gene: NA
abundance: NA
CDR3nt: TGCGCCAGCAGTCCCCGGGAAGGGGAGGCTAACACCGGGGAGCTGTTTTTT
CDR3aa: CASSPREGEANTGELFF

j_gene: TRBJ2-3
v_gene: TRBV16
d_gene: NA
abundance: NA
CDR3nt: TGTGCCAGCAGCCAATCCCTGGGAGATACGCAGTATTTT
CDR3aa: CASSQSLGDTQYF

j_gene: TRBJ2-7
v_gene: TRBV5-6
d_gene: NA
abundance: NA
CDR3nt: TGTGCCAGCAGCTTGGAAGGGGCGAGCGCCTACGAGCAGTACTTC
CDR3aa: CASSLEGASAYEQYF

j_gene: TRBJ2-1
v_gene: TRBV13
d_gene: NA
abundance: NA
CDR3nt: TGTGCCAGCAGCTTAGTTGGTGGCAGGGAGTGGGAGCAGTTCTTC
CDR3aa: CASSLVGGREWEQFF

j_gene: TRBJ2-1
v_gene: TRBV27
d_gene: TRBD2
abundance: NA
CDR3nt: TGTGCCAGCAGTACCGGGACTAGCGGGAGATTCAATGAGCAGTTCTTC
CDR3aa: CASSTGTSGRFNEQFF

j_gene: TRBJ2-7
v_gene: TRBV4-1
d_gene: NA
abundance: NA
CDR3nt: TGCGCCAGCAGCCAAGGGGCGGCGGAGTTCTCCTACGAGCAGTACTTC
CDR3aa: CASSQGAAEFSYEQYF

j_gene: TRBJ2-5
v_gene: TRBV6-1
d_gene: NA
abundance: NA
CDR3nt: TGTGCCAGCAGTGAATGGCCCAAGACCCAGTACTTC
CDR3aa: CASSEWPKTQYF

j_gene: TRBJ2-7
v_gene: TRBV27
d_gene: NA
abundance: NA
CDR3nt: TGTGCCAGCTCGCAGGGGGGATCCTACGAGCAGTACTTC
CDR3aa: CASSQGGSYEQYF

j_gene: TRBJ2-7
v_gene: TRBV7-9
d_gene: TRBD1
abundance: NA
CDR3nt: TGTGCCAGCAGAGATACCGGGACAGGGAACTACGAGCAGTACTTC
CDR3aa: CASRDTGTGNYEQYF

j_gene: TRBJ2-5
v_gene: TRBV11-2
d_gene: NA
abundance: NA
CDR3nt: TGTGCCAGCAGCCTCTACAGAGTCCCCGAGGTGACCCAGTACTTC
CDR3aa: CASSLYRVPEVTQYF